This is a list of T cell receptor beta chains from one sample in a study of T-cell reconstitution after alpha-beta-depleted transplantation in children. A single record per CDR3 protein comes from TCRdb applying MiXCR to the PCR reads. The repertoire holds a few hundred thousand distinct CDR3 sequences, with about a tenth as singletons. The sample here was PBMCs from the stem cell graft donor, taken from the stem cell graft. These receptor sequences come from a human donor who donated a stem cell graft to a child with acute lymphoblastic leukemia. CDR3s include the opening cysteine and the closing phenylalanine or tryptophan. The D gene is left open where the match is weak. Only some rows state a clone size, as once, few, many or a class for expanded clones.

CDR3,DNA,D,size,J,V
CASSQGPGTGGLGTEAFF,TGTGCCAGCAGCCAAGGCCCAGGGACAGGGGGCCTCGGCACTGAAGCTTTCTTT,TRBD1,few,TRBJ1-1,TRBV3-1
CASSGPKDPIAVF,TGTGCCAGCAGCGGACCCAAAGACCCTATCGCAGTCTTC,.,.,TRBJ2-7,TRBV2
CASSERGQGQPQHF,TGTGCCAGCAGTGAGAGGGGGCAGGGTCAGCCCCAGCATTTT,TRBD1,many,TRBJ1-5,TRBV12-3/TRBV12-4
CASSLGSIQGQYF,TGTGCCAGCAGCTTAGGGAGCATTCAGGGGCAGTACTTC,.,.,TRBJ2-7,TRBV7-9
CASSLGQPQHF,TGTGCCAGCAGTTTAGGGCAGCCCCAGCATTTT,.,many,TRBJ1-5,TRBV28
CAWSPDYSYEQYF,TGTGCCTGGAGTCCGGACTACTCCTACGAGCAGTACTTC,.,few,TRBJ2-7,TRBV30
CSARKRSSYEQYF,TGCAGTGCTAGGAAACGGAGCTCCTACGAGCAGTACTTC,.,few,TRBJ2-7,TRBV20-1
CSVEEAHTQYF,TGCAGCGTTGAAGAGGCCCATACGCAGTATTTT,.,many,TRBJ2-3,TRBV29-1
CASSLDRVGTGELFF,TGTGCCAGCAGCTTAGACAGGGTCGGCACCGGGGAGCTGTTTTTT,.,.,TRBJ2-2,TRBV7-2
CATSRLSRRKANIQYF,TGTGCCACCAGCAGGCTCTCGAGACGCAAGGCGAACATTCAGTACTTC,.,few,TRBJ2-4,TRBV15
CASKVLYLSYEQYF,TGTGCCAGCAAAGTCCTTTACCTCTCCTACGAGCAGTACTTC,.,.,TRBJ2-7,TRBV27
CASSDERQGPAETQYF,TGTGCCAGCAGCGACGAACGACAGGGCCCTGCGGAGACCCAGTACTTC,TRBD1,many,TRBJ2-5,TRBV3-1
CASSYRGNEQFF,TGTGCCAGCAGCTATCGGGGCAATGAGCAGTTCTTC,.,few,TRBJ2-1,TRBV7-6
CASSQVPPDTQYF,TGTGCCAGCAGCCAAGTCCCCCCCGATACGCAGTATTTT,.,few,TRBJ2-3,TRBV14
CSVGEEGSSRTDTQYF,TGCAGCGTAGGTGAAGAGGGTTCCTCTCGCACAGATACGCAGTATTTT,.,.,TRBJ2-3,TRBV29-1
CAISDLAGDPYEQYF,TGTGCCATCAGTGACCTAGCGGGAGATCCTTACGAGCAGTACTTC,TRBD2,.,TRBJ2-7,TRBV10-3
CASSLKGTGVWEQYF,TGTGCCAGCAGCTTAAAGGGGACAGGGGTGTGGGAGCAGTACTTC,TRBD1,.,TRBJ2-7,TRBV7-2
CASSSYSGTGHTDTQYF,TGTGCCAGCAGTTCATACTCCGGGACAGGGCATACAGATACGCAGTATTTT,TRBD1,many,TRBJ2-3,TRBV28
CASSTTGMNTEAFF,TGTGCCAGCAGTACGACAGGGATGAACACTGAAGCTTTCTTT,TRBD1,few,TRBJ1-1,TRBV12-3/TRBV12-4
CASGDYEQYF,TGTGCCAGCGGGGACTACGAGCAGTACTTC,.,.,TRBJ2-7,TRBV9
CASSGTGPYEQYF,TGTGCCAGCAGCGGGACAGGGCCCTACGAGCAGTACTTC,TRBD1,many,TRBJ2-7,TRBV7-9
CASSPSGPVYNEQFF,TGTGCCAGCAGCCCCTCGGGACCCGTCTACAATGAGCAGTTCTTC,.,.,TRBJ2-1,TRBV7-8
CASHNFGGNQPQHF,TGTGCCAGCCATAACTTTGGAGGCAATCAGCCCCAGCATTTT,.,few,TRBJ1-5,TRBV12-3/TRBV12-4
CASSQGLAGGEEQFF,TGCGCCAGCAGCCAAGGACTAGCGGGAGGAGAGGAGCAGTTCTTC,TRBD2,few,TRBJ2-1,TRBV4-3
CASSLVETGNNEQFF,TGCGCCAGCAGCTTGGTAGAGACAGGGAACAATGAGCAGTTCTTC,TRBD1,.,TRBJ2-1,TRBV5-1
CASTPTTDTQYF,TGTGCCAGCACACCAACCACAGATACGCAGTATTTT,.,.,TRBJ2-3,TRBV7-2
CASSLGTFSSYNEQFF,TGTGCCAGCAGCTTAGGGACCTTCAGCTCCTACAATGAGCAGTTCTTC,.,few,TRBJ2-1,TRBV11-2
CAENDPSYFLGRAYEQYF,TGTGCCGAAAACGATCCATCTTATTTTTTAGGGAGGGCATACGAGCAGTACTTC,TRBD2,.,TRBJ2-7,TRBV10-3
CASRGLAGDYNEQFF,TGTGCCAGCAGGGGACTAGCGGGAGACTACAATGAGCAGTTCTTC,TRBD2,.,TRBJ2-1,TRBV2
CASSLTGSGTYNEQFF,TGTGCCAGCAGCTTAACGGGAAGCGGGACCTACAATGAGCAGTTCTTC,TRBD2,few,TRBJ2-1,TRBV7-2
CASSRGYTGELFF,TGTGCCAGCAGCCGGGGGTACACCGGGGAGCTGTTTTTT,.,many,TRBJ2-2,TRBV7-3
CASSPQTGATSGANVLTF,TGTGCCAGCAGCCCGCAGACAGGGGCCACCTCTGGGGCCAACGTCCTGACTTTC,TRBD1,few,TRBJ2-6,TRBV4-2
CASSLDRGQFSYEQYF,TGTGCCAGCAGCTTGGACAGGGGGCAGTTCTCCTACGAGCAGTACTTC,TRBD1,few,TRBJ2-7,TRBV5-6
CSATAPQGQETQYF,TGCAGTGCCACAGCCCCCCAGGGCCAAGAGACCCAGTACTTC,.,few,TRBJ2-5,TRBV20-1
CASSEIPTAYGYTF,TGTGCCAGCAGTGAGATTCCAACGGCCTATGGCTACACCTTC,.,few,TRBJ1-2,TRBV6-2/TRBV6-3